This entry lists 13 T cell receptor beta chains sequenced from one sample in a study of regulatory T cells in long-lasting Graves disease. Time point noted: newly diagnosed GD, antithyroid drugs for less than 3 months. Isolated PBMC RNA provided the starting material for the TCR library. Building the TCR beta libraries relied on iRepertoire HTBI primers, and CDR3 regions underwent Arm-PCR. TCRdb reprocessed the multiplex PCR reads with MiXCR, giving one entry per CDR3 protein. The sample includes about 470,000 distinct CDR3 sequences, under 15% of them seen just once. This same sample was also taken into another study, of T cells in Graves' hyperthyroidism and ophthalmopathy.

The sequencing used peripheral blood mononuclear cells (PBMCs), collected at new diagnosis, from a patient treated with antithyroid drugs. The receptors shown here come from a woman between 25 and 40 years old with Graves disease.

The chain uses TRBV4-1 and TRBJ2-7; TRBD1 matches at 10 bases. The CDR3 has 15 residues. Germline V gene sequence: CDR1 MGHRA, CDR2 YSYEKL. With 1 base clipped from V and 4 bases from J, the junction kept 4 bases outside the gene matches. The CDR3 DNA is TGCGCCAGCAGCCAAGGTGGGACAGGGGATTACGAGCAGTACTTC. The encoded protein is CASSQGGTGDYEQYF.

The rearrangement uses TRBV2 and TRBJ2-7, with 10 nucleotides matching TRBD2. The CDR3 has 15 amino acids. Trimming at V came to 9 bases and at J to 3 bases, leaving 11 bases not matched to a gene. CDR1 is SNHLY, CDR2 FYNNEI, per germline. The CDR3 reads CARAGSGTSVYEQYF. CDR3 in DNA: TGTGCCAGGGCCGGGTCCGGGACTAGCGTCTACGAGCAGTACTTC.

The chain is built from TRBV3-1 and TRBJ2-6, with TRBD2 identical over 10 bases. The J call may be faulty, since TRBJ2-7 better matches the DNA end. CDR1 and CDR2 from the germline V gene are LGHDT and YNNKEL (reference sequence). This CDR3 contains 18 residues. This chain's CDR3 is CASSQVLSEAGGPNEQYF. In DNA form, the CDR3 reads TGTGCCAGCAGCCAAGTTCTATCGGAAGCGGGAGGGCCGAATGAGCAGTACTTC.

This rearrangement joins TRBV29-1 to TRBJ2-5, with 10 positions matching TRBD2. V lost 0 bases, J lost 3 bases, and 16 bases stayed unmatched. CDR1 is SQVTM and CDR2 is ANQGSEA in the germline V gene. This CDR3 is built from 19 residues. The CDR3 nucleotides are TGCAGCGTTGAAGAGACGAACCCCAAAAGCGGGAGGGCCGAAGAGACCCAGTACTTC. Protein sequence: CSVEETNPKSGRAEETQYF.

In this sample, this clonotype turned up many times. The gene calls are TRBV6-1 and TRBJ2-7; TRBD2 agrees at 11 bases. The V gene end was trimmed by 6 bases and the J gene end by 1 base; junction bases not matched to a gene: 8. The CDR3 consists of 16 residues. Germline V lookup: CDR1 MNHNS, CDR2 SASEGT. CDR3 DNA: TGTGCCAGCAGCTACATCGGGACTAGCGGATCCTACGAGCAGTACTTC. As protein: CASSYIGTSGSYEQYF.

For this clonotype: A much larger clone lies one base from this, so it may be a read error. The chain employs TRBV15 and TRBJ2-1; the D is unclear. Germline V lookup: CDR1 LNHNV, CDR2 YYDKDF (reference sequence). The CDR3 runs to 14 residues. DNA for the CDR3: TGTGCCACCAGCAGAGCCAACCTGGGCAATGGGCAGTTCTTC. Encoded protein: CATSRANLGNGQFF. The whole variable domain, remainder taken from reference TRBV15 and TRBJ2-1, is DAMVIQNPRYQVTQFGKPVTLSCSQTLNHNVMYWYQQKSSQAPKLLFHYYDKDFNNEADTPDNFQSRRPNTSFCFLDIRSPGLGDTAMYLCATSRANLGNGQFFGPGTRLTVL.

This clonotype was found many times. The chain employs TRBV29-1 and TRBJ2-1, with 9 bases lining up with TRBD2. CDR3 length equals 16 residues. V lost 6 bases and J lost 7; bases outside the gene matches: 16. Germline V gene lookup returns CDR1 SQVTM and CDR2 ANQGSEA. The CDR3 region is CSVGGASGINSNEQFF. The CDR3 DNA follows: TGCAGCGTGGGGGGGGCTAGCGGGATAAATAGTAATGAGCAGTTCTTC.

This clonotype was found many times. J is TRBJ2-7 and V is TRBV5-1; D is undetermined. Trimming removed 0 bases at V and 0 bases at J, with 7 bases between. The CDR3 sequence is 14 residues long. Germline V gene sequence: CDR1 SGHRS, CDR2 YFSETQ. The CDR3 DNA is TGCGCCAGCAGCTTGGACTCGGTCTCCTACGAGCAGTACTTC. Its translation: CASSLDSVSYEQYF.

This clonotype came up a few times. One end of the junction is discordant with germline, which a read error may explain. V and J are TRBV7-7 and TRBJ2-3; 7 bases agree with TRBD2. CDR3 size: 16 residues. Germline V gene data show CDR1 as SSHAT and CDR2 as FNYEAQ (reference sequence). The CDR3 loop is CASSPRASGFTDTQYF. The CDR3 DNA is TGTGCTAGCAGCCCCCGGGCTAGCGGTTTCACAGATACGCAGTATTTT.

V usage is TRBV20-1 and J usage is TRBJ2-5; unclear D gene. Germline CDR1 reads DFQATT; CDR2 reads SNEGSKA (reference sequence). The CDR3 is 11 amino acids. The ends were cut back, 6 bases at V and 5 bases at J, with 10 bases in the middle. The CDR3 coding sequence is TGCAGTGCCCCCGTGATGGAGACCCAGTACTTC. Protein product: CSAPVMETQYF.

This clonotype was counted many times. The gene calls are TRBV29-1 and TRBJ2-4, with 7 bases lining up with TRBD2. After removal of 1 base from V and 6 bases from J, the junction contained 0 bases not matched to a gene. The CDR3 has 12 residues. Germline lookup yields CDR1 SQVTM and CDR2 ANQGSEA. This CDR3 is CSVEGGRNIQYF. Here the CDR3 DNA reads TGCAGCGTTGAAGGCGGGAGAAACATTCAGTACTTC.

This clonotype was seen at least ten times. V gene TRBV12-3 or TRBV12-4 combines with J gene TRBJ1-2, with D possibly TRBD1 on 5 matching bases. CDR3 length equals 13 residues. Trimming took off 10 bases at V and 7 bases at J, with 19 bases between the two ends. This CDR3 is CANSPMGHRGYTF. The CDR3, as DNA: TGTGCCAACTCACCCATGGGGCATCGTGGCTACACCTTC.

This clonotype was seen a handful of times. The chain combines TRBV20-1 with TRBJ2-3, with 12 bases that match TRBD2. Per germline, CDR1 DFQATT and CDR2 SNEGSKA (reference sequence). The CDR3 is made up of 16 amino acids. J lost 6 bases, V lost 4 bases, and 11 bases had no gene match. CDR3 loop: CSATSSSGRGGDTQYF. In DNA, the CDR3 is TGCAGTGCTACCTCCTCTAGCGGGAGGGGAGGGGATACGCAGTATTTT.